This is a list of T cell receptor beta chains from one sample in a study of patients and donors after allogeneic stem cell transplantation. TCRdb recomputed calls from the RT-PCR reads with MiXCR, one row per CDR3 protein. The sample yields about 110,000 distinct CDR3 sequences, 35% seen once. Input material: blood, either unsorted or a sorted T cell fraction (not recorded which). Receptors were obtained from a human donor who was either an allogeneic HSCT recipient or a stem cell or donor lymphocyte infusion donor (not recorded which). It is not recorded whose cells these are; they may come from a transplant donor. Each CDR3 is given with its conserved first and last residue.

j_call v_call cdr3_length cdr3_aa
TRBJ2-3 TRBV7-6 20 CASSSAPGKAGVRVTDTQYF
TRBJ2-3 TRBV15 15 CATSRGDRVIDTQYF
TRBJ2-3 TRBV5-6 14 CASSFTRLTDTQYF
TRBJ2-2 TRBV14 13 CASSQSYTGELFF
TRBJ2-3 TRBV6-2/TRBV6-3 14 CASSASPVPDTQYF
TRBJ1-1 TRBV10-3 16 CAISPFKSDTNTEAFF
TRBJ2-2 TRBV9 16 CASSVLAGVNTGELFF
TRBJ1-5 TRBV5-1 14 CASSLGTGNQPQHF
TRBJ2-7 TRBV5-8 12 CASSLVAGETHF
TRBJ2-1 TRBV20-1 13 CSALLQLLGEQFF
TRBJ2-5 TRBV12-3/TRBV12-4 13 CASSRDRIETQYF
TRBJ1-1 TRBV5-1 15 CASSLGDRARTEAFF
TRBJ1-1 TRBV2 14 CASTFATLNTEAFF
TRBJ2-7 TRBV6-6 15 CASSYFRGGPGEQYF
TRBJ2-1 TRBV20-1 16 CSARGGTSGSQGEQFF
TRBJ2-2 TRBV7-2 15 CASSSRTPPTAELFF
TRBJ1-5 TRBV15 16 CATSPYADRGNQPQHF
TRBJ1-5 TRBV29-1 11 CTGRNYQPQHF
TRBJ1-5 TRBV27 15 CASSLRQDSNQPQHF
TRBJ2-1 TRBV29-1 14 CSAIKNSPYNEQFF
TRBJ2-5 TRBV20-1 12 CSARQVKETQYF
TRBJ1-1 TRBV5-1 16 CASSLLTGRLNTEAFF
TRBJ1-2 TRBV29-1 11 CSSVTGAGYTF
TRBJ2-5 TRBV3-1 13 CASSIDFLGTQYF
TRBJ2-3 TRBV7-2 15 CASSPSGTDTDTQYF
TRBJ2-7 TRBV6-5 15 CASSFTGTLIYEQYF
TRBJ2-3 TRBV5-1 15 CASSLDPSAPYAQYF
TRBJ1-2 TRBV25-1 14 CASSEWTGGHGYTF
TRBJ2-7 TRBV4-2 13 CASSLSGIYEQYF
TRBJ1-2 TRBV20-1 13 CSARGRRTGGYTF
TRBJ1-2 TRBV28 14 CAAWDTPANYGYTF
TRBJ1-6 TRBV6-5 16 CASSYGGGAFNSPLHF
TRBJ1-2 TRBV29-1 11 CSVRPNYGYTF
TRBJ2-4 TRBV6-1 14 CASSAGTAENIQYF
TRBJ2-7 TRBV7-9 14 CASSLAGQTYEQYF
TRBJ2-1 TRBV20-1 14 CSARRDRGYNEQFF
TRBJ2-5 TRBV28 13 CASSLGDPETQYF
TRBJ2-2 TRBV10-3 14 CAISEGLTTGELFF
TRBJ1-3 TRBV5-1 13 CASSLRDGNTIYF
TRBJ1-1 TRBV27 16 CASSHNGGQGSLEAFF
TRBJ2-1 TRBV5-1 16 CASTRGTSGSGNEQFF
TRBJ1-1 TRBV7-9 16 CASSLGTPRQGTEAFF
TRBJ2-7 TRBV4-2 15 CASSQGGTADYEQYF
TRBJ2-7 TRBV5-6 13 CASSLQGSYEQYF
TRBJ2-2 TRBV20-1 14 CSARTPSAPGELFF
TRBJ1-2 TRBV7-3 14 CASSLYGGLDGYTF
TRBJ2-3 TRBV5-1 14 CASRTTGAVGTQYF
TRBJ1-1 TRBV12-3/TRBV12-4 14 CASRVGGLNTEAFF
TRBJ2-4 TRBV5-1 17 CASSAIPGQGNPNIQYF
TRBJ2-4 TRBV20-1 10 CSVLEDIQYF
TRBJ2-2 TRBV6-5 13 CASRPDRSGELFF
TRBJ2-7 TRBV12-3/TRBV12-4 14 CASSPSYRVYEQYF
TRBJ2-6 TRBV5-1 13 CASRASGANVLTF
TRBJ2-7 TRBV5-1 15 CASNLSPGFSYEQYF
TRBJ2-1 TRBV7-9 16 CASSLGSGSSYNEQFF